Here is one TCR beta chain with its context. From germline, CDR1 is GTSNPN and CDR2 SVGIG (reference sequence). V lost 0 bases and J 8 bases, leaving 10 bases between the germline ends. The CDR3 spans 12 residues. These data belong to a study of T cell changes during pregnancy in multiple sclerosis. Assay: immunoSEQ multiplex PCR; the TCRdb copy retains only in-frame clones and omits some. Of 35,000 to 50,000 clones in the sample, 88% were seen once. The chain has TRBV30 and TRBJ1-2, with TRBD1 as a possible D gene (6 bases). The sequencing used CD4+ T cells from peripheral blood mononuclear cells, collected in the second trimester of pregnancy. This TCR was recovered from a female donor with multiple sclerosis, enrolled in a pregnancy study. CDR3 amino acids: CAWSVQGRGYTF. The CDR3 coding sequence is TGTGCCTGGAGTGTACAGGGAAGGGGCTACACCTTC.